This T cell receptor beta chain was found in a study of cytomegalovirus exposure and HLA in healthy donors. Study overall: Clustering assigned about 80% of the roughly 420 genotyped donors to the Caucasian-associated ancestry cluster.

A multiplex PCR was run with 60 Vbeta primers and 13 Jbeta primers. The assay was immunoSEQ multiplex PCR, and TCRdb's table has in-frame clones only and misses some. The sample lists some 100,000 clones, over 65% seen once, with 11% in the top ten. Germline V gives CDR1 SNHLY, CDR2 FYNNEI. The CDR3 loop spans 15 amino acids. V gave up 6 bases and J gave up 0 bases, with 11 bases separating them. The TCR sequence derives from a woman between 50 and 59 years old in good health and CMV-seropositive. V and J are TRBV2 and TRBJ2-2; TRBD2 is a possible D gene (5 bases). Sequenced material: PBMCs. The CDR3 spells CASRGANANTGELFF. The DNA for the CDR3 is TGTGCCAGCAGGGGAGCCAACGCGAACACCGGGGAGCTGTTTTTT.